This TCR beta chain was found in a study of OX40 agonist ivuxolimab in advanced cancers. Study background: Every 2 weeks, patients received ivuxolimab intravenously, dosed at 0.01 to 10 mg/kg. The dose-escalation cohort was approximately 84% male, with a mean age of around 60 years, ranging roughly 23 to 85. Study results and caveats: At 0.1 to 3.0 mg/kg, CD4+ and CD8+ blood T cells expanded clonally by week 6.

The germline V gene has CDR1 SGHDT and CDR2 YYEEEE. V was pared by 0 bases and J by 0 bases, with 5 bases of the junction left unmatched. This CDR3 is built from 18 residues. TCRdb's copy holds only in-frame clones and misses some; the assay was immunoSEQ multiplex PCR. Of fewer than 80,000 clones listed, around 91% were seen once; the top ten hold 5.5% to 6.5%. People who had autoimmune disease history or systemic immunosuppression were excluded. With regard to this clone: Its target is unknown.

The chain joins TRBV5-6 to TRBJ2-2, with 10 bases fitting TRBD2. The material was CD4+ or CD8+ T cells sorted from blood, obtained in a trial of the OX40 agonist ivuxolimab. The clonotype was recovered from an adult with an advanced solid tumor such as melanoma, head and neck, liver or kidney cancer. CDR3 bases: TGTGCCAGCAGCTTGGTGCTAGCGGGGGCGACGAACACCGGGGAGCTGTTTTTT. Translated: CASSLVLAGATNTGELFF.